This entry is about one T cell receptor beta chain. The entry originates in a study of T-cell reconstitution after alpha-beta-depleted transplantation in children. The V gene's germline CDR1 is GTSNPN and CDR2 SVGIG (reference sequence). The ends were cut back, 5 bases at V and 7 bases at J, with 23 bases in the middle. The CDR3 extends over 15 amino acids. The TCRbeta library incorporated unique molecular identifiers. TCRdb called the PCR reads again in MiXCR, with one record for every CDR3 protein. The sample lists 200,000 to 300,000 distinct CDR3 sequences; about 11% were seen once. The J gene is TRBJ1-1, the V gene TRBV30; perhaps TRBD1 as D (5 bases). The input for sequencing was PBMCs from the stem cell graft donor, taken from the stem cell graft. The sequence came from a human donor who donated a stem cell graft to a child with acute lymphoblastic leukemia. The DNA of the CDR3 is TGTGCCTGGGCTAGACAGAACACCCGAGGAAGTGAAGCTTTCTTT. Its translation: CAWARQNTRGSEAFF. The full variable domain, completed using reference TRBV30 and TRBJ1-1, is SQTIHQWPATLVQPVGSPLSLECTVEGTSNPNLYWYRQAAGRGLQLLFYSVGIGQISSEVPQNLSASRPQDRQFILSSKKLLLSDSGFYLCAWARQNTRGSEAFFGQGTRLTVV.